This note documents a single TCR beta chain sequence. The source of the sample is a study of blood T cell repertoires in COVID-19. About the study: Samples came from the United States, Italy and Spain, spanning acute and convalescent COVID-19. From T cells, B-cell-depleted T cells, or PBMCs came the material, which was cDNA or gDNA.

V lost 5 bases and J 0 bases, leaving 10 bases between the germline ends. The CDR3 is made up of 14 amino acids. Germline assignment: CDR1 SGHVS and CDR2 FQNEAQ. Original processing methods: Nucleated cell number was recorded as an estimate derived from reference gene primer amplification. Using immunoSEQ multiplex PCR, the repertoire was profiled, and TCRdb retains in-frame clones only, with some absent. The D gene and trimming were derived from the DNA, and the V and J assignments and clone size from that table. The sample has about 82,000 clones; around 80% are singletons. The receptor's source is a man in his fifties or sixties with active or convalescent COVID-19. The sample consisted of peripheral blood. V is TRBV7-8 and J is TRBJ1-1; D is unresolved. The DNA of the CDR3 is TGTGCCAGCAGCCTAAGCACTATGAACACTGAAGCTTTCTTT. Translation: CASSLSTMNTEAFF.